The entry that follows covers one T cell receptor beta chain sequence. This entry belongs to a study of T cell responses to AZD1222 COVID-19 vaccine. Some clones are missing from TCRdb's copy, which holds only in-frame ones; the method was immunoSEQ multiplex PCR. Of 60,000 to 85,000 clones listed, around 85% are singletons. Germline V lookup: CDR1 MNHEY, CDR2 SMNVEV (reference sequence). This CDR3 region has 22 residues. The V gene end was trimmed by 3 bases and the J gene end by 4 bases; junction bases not matched to a gene: 22. The receptor's source is an adult in good health. Here the sequenced sample was peripheral blood, taken on day 0 of AZD1222 vaccination. The chain has TRBV27 and TRBJ2-6; the match to TRBD1 covers 9 bases. CDR3 coding DNA: TGTGCCAGCAGTTTTAGAGGGCGGGGACAGGGTTTGTCCCTGGCGGGGGCCAACGTCCTGACTTTC. Translating it yields CASSFRGRGQGLSLAGANVLTF. Using reference TRBV27 and TRBJ2-6 for the parts outside the CDR3, the full variable domain is EAQVTQNPRYLITVTGKKLTVTCSQNMNHEYMSWYRQDPGLGLRQIYYSMNVEVTDKGDVPEGYKVSRKEKRNFPLILESPSPNQTSLYFCASSFRGRGQGLSLAGANVLTFGAGSRLTVL.